This entry describes one TCR beta chain. This sample is drawn from a study of blood T cells in healthy people across ages. This CDR3 contains 15 residues. The germline CDR1 and CDR2 sequences are SEHNR and FQNEAQ (reference sequence). V lost 5 bases to trimming and J lost 0 bases, with 12 bases between them. Through a sample-barcoded 5' primer and a J-beta primer mix, a second PCR was run for roughly 7 to 11 cycles. TCRdb analysed the 5' RACE reads with MiXCR anew, one entry per CDR3 protein. Among under 1,000,000 distinct CDR3 sequences listed, 36% were seen once. Sequenced material: blood. The chain couples TRBV7-9 to TRBJ2-3; D is unclear. This TCR was recovered from a man younger than 30 in good health. The CDR3 region has the DNA TGTGCCAGCAGCGCCCGACTTAGTAGCACAGATACGCAGTATTTT. Translating gives CASSARLSSTDTQYF. Drawing the rest from reference TRBV7-9 and TRBJ2-3, the complete variable domain is DTGVSQNPRHKITKRGQNVTFRCDPISEHNRLYWYRQTLGQGPEFLTYFQNEAQLEKSRLLSDRFSAERPKGSFSTLEIQRTEQGDSAMYLCASSARLSSTDTQYFGPGTRLTVL.